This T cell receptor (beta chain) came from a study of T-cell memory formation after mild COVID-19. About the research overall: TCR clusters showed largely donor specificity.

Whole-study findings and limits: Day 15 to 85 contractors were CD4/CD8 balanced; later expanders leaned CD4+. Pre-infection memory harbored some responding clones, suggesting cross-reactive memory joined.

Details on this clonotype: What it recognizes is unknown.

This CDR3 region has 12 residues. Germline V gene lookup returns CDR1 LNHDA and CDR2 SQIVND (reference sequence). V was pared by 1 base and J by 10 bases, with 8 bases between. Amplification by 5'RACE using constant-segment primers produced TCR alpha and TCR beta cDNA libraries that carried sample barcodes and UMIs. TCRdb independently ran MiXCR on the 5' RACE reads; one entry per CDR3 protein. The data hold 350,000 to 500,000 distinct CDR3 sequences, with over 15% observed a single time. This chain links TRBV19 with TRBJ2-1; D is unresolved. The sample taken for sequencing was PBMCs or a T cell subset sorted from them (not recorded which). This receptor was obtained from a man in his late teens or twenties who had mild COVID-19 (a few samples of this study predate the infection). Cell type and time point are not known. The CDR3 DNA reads TGTGCCAGTAGTATAGGGGGAATGGAGCAGTTCTTC. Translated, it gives CASSIGGMEQFF.